What follows is one T cell receptor beta chain and its context. This record belongs to a study of blood T cell repertoires in COVID-19. Study summary: Two negative PCRs, clearance, or symptom resolution characterized the recovered Cohort 3 donors. Sample material is recorded as cDNA or gDNA derived from T cells, B-cell-depleted T cells, or PBMCs.

Adults between roughly 18 and 90 years of age took part from about 24 US areas. Per the original methods: Counts of nucleated cells, estimated from reference gene primer amplification, were obtained. Measured with immunoSEQ multiplex PCR; TCRdb has only the in-frame clones, and not every one. The V and J calls and clone size come from that table; D and trimming were worked out from the DNA. The data show some 180,000 clones, about 86% seen once. This CDR3 has 15 residues. The J segment lost 3 bases and the V segment lost 4 bases, leaving 9 bases of the junction unmatched. In germline, CDR1 is SGHTS, CDR2 YDEGEE.

The TCR sequence derives from a woman aged 40 to 50 in a cohort exposed to, infected with or recovered from COVID-19 (not recorded which). Sequences were obtained from PBMCs or T cells enriched from blood (not recorded which). The chain couples TRBV5-8 to TRBJ1-2; 7 nucleotides match TRBD1. The CDR3 region has the DNA TGTGCCAGCAGCGTCGGGGACAGAATCTACTATGGCTACACCTTC. Encoded protein: CASSVGDRIYYGYTF.